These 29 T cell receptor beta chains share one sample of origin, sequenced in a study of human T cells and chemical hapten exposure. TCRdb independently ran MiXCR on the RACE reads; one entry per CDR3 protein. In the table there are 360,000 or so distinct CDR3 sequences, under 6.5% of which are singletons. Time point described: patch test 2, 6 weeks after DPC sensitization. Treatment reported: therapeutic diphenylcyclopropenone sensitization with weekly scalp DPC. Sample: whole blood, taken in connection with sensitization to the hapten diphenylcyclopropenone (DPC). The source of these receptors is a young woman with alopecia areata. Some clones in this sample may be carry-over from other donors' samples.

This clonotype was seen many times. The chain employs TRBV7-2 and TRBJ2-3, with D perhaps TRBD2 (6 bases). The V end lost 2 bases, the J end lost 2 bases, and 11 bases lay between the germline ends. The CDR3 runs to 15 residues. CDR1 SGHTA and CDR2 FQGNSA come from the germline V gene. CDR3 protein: CASSLSGGNTDTQYF. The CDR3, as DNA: TGTGCCAGCAGCTTAAGTGGCGGGAACACAGATACGCAGTATTTT. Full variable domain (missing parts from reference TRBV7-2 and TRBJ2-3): GAGVSQSPSNKVTEKGKDVELRCDPISGHTALYWYRQSLGQGLEFLIYFQGNSAPDKSGLPSDRFSAERTGGSVSTLTIQRTQQEDSAVYLCASSLSGGNTDTQYFGPGTRLTVL.

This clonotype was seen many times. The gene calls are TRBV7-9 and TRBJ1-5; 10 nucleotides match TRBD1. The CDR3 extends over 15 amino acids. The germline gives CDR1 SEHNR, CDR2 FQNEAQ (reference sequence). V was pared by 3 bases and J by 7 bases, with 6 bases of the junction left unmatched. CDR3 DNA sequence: TGTGCCAGCAGCTTGACAGGGGGCGCCTGGCAGCCCCAGCATTTT. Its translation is CASSLTGGAWQPQHF.

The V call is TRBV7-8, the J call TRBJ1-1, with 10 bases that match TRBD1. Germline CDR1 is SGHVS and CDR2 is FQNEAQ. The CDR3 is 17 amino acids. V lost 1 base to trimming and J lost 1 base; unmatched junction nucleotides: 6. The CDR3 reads CASSLGTGGAPNTEAFF. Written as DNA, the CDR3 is TGTGCCAGCAGCTTAGGGACAGGGGGAGCCCCGAACACTGAAGCTTTCTTT.

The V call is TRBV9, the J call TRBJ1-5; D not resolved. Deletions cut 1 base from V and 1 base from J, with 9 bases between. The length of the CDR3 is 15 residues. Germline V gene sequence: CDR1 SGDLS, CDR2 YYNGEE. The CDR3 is CASSVRVMSNQPQHF. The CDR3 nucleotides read TGTGCCAGCAGCGTAAGGGTGATGAGCAATCAGCCCCAGCATTTT.

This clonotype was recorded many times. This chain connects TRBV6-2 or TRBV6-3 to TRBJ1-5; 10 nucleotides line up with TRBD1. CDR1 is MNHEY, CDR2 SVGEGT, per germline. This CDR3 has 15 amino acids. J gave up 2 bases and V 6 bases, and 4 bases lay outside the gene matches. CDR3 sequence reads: CASRTGGGGNQPQHF. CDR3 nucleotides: TGTGCCAGCAGGACAGGGGGCGGGGGCAATCAGCCCCAGCATTTT.

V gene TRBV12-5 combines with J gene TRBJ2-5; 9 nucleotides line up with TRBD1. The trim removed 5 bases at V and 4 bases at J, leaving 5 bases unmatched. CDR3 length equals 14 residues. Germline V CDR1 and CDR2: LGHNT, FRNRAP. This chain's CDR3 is CASGTGQGIETQYF. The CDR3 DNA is TGTGCTAGTGGTACAGGACAGGGGATAGAGACCCAGTACTTC.

This chain's CDR3 is CASSLMYSGGSAETQYF. For the CDR3, the DNA is TGTGCCAGCAGCTTGATGTACAGCGGGGGGAGCGCAGAGACCCAGTACTTC. The V gene is TRBV7-2, the J gene TRBJ2-5; TRBD2 agrees at 9 bases. The CDR3 is 17 amino acids. Unmatched junction bases numbered 12, after V lost 3 bases and J lost 4 bases. The germline CDR1 and CDR2 sequences are SGHTA and FQGNSA.

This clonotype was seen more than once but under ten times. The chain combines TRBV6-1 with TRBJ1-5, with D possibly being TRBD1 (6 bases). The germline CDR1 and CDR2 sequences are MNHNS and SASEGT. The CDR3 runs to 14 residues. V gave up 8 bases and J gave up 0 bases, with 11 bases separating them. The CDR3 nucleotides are TGTGCCAGCCGAGGGGGGGATAGCAATCAGCCCCAGCATTTT. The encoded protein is CASRGGDSNQPQHF.

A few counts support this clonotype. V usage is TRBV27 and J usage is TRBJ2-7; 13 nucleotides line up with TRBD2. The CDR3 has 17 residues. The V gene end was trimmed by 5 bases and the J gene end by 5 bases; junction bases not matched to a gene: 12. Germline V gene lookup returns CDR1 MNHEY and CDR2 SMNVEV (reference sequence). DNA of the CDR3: TGTGCCAGCAGTCCGCTGAAGCCGGGACTAGCGGGAAACGAGCAGTACTTC. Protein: CASSPLKPGLAGNEQYF.

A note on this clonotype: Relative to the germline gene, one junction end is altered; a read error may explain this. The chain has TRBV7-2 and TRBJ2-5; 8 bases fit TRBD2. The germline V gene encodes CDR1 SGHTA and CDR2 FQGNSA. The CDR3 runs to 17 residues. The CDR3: CASRHTFPGGDQETQYF. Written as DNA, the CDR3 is TGCGCCAGCAGACATACTTTCCCGGGGGGGGACCAAGAGACCCAGTACTTC.

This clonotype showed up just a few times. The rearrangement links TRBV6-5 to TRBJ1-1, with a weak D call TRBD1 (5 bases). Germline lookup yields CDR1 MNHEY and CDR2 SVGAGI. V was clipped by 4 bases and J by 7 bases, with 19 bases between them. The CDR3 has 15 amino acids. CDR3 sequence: CASSSIGDGELEAFF. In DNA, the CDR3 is TGTGCCAGCAGTTCCATAGGGGACGGGGAACTTGAAGCTTTCTTT.

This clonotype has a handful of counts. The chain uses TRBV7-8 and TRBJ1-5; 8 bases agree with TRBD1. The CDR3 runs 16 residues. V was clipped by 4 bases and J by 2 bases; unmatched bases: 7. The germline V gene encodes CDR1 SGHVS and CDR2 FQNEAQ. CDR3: CASSSPTGDGNQPQHF. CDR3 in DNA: TGTGCCAGCAGCTCCCCGACAGGGGACGGCAATCAGCCCCAGCATTTT. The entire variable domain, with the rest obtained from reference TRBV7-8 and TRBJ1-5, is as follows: GAGVSQSPRYKVAKRGQDVALRCDPISGHVSLFWYQQALGQGPEFLTYFQNEAQLDKSGLPSDRFFAERPEGSVSTLKIQRTQQEDSAVYLCASSSPTGDGNQPQHFGDGTRLSIL.

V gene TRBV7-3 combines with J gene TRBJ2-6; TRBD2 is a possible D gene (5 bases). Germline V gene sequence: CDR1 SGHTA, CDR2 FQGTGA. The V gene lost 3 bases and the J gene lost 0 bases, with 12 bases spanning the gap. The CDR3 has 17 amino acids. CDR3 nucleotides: TGTGCCAGCAGCTTTGGGAGCCTTGGCTCTGGGGCCAACGTCCTGACTTTC. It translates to CASSFGSLGSGANVLTF.

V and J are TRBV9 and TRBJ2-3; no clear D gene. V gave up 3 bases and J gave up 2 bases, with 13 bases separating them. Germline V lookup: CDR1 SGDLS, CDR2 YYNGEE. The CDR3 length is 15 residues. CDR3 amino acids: CASSGYRTDTDTQYF. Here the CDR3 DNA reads TGTGCCAGCAGCGGGTACCGGACGGACACAGATACGCAGTATTTT.

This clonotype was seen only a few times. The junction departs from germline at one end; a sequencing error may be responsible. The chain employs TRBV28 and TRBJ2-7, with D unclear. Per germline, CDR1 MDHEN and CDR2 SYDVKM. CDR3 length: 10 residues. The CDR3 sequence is CASSLCTSPF. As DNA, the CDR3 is TGTGCCAGCAGTTTATGCACTTCCCCCTTT.

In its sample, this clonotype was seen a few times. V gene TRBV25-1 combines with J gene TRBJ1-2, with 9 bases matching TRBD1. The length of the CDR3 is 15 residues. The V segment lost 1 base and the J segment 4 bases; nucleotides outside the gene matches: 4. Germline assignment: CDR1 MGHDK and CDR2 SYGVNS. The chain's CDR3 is CASSESTGGVYGYTF. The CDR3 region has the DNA TGTGCCAGCAGTGAATCGACAGGGGGTGTCTATGGCTACACCTTC.

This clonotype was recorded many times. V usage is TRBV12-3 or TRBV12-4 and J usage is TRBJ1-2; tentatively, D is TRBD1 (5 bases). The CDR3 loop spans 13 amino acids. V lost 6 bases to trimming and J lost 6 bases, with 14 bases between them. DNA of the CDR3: TGTGCCAGCAGCCTGACAGCAAGGGATGGCTACACCTTC. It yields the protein CASSLTARDGYTF.

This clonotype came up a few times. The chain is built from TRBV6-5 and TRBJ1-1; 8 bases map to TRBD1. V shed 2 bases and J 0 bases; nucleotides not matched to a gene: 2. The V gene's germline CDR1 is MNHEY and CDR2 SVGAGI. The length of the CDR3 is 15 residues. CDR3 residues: CASSYGDRMNTEAFF. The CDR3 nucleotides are TGTGCCAGCAGTTACGGGGACAGGATGAACACTGAAGCTTTCTTT.

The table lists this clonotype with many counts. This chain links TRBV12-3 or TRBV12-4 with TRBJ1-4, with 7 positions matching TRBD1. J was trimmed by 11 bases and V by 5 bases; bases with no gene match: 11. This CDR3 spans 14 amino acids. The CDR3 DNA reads TGTGCCAGCAGTCCGCGACAGGGAGGGTGGAAACTGTTTTTT. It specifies CASSPRQGGWKLFF.

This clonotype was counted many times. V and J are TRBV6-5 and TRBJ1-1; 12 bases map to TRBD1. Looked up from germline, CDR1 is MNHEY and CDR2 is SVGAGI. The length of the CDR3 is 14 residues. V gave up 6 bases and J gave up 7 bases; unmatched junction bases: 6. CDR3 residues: CASRRDRGRNEAFF. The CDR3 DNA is TGTGCCAGCAGAAGGGACAGGGGGCGGAATGAAGCTTTCTTT.

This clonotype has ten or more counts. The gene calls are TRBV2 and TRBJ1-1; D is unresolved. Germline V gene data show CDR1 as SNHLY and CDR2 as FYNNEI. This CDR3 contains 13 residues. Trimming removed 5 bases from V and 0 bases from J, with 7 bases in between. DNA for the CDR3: TGTGCCAGCAGTCAACGGATGAACACTGAAGCTTTCTTT. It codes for CASSQRMNTEAFF. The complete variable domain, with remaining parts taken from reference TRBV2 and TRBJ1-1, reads EPEVTQTPSHQVTQMGQEVILRCVPISNHLYFYWYRQILGQKVEFLVSFYNNEISEKSEIFDDQFSVERPDGSNFTLKIRSTKLEDSAMYFCASSQRMNTEAFFGQGTRLTVV.

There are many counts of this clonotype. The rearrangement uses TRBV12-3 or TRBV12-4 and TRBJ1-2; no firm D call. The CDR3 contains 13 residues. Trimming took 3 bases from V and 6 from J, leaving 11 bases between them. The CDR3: CASSFTKDDGYTF. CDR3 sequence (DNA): TGTGCCAGCAGTTTCACGAAGGACGATGGCTACACCTTC.

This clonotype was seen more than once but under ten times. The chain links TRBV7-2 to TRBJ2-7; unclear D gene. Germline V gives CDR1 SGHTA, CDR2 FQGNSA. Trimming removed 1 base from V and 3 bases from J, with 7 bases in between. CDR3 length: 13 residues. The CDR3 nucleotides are TGTGCCAGCAGCTTAGGTTCGGTCTACGAGCAGTACTTC. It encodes CASSLGSVYEQYF.

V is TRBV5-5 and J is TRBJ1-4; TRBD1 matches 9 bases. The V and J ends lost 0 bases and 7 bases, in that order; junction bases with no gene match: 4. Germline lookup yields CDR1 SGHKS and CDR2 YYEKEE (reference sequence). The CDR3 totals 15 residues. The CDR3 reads CASSLGDRGIEKLFF. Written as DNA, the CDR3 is TGTGCCAGCAGCTTGGGTGACAGGGGGATTGAAAAACTGTTTTTT. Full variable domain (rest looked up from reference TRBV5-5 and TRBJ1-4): DAGVTQSPTHLIKTRGQQVTLRCSPISGHKSVSWYQQVLGQGPQFIFQYYEKEERGRGNFPDRFSARQFPNYSSELNVNALLLGDSALYLCASSLGDRGIEKLFFGSGTQLSVL.

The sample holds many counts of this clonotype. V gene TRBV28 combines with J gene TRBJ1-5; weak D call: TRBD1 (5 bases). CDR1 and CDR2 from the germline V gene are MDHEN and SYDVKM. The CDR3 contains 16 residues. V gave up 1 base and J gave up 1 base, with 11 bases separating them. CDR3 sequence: CASSLSRVQSNQPQHF. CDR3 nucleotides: TGTGCCAGCAGTTTATCCAGGGTGCAAAGCAATCAGCCCCAGCATTTT.

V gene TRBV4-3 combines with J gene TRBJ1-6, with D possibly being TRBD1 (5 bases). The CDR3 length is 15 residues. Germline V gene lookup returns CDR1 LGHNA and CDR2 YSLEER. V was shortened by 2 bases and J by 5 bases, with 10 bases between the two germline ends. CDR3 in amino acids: CASSQYGANNSPLHF. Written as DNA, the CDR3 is TGCGCCAGCAGCCAATACGGGGCGAATAATTCACCCCTCCACTTT.

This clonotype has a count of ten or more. CDR3 amino acids: CASSHGQGVYNEQFF. CDR3 nucleotides: TGCGCCAGCAGCCACGGACAGGGCGTATACAATGAGCAGTTCTTC. The chain is built from TRBV4-3 and TRBJ2-1; the match to TRBD1 covers 8 bases. Germline values: CDR1 LGHNA, CDR2 YSLEER. Trimming took 3 bases from V and 4 from J; bases not matched to a gene: 5. This CDR3 has 15 amino acids.

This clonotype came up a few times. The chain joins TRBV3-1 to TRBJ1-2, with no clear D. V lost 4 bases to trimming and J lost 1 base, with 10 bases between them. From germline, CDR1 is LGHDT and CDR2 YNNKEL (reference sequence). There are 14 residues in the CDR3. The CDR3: CASSRHQVNYGYTF. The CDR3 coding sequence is TGTGCCAGCAGCCGCCACCAAGTTAACTATGGCTACACCTTC.

CDR3 sequence: CASSSIGESKNIQYF. The CDR3 DNA is TGTGCCAGCAGTTCGATTGGGGAGTCCAAAAACATTCAGTACTTC. The chain employs TRBV12-3 or TRBV12-4 and TRBJ2-4, with D maybe TRBD2 (5 bases). Trimming shortened V by 4 bases and J by 2 bases, and 12 bases separated the two germline ends. The CDR3 consists of 15 residues.